The present entry profiles one T cell receptor (beta chain) with its context. Its antigen is undetermined. The time point denotes: week 35, safety follow-up. Each dose of the vaccine consisted of 300 ug of mutant IDH1 20-mer peptide, with topical imiquimod. There were new WHO grade 3 or 4 astrocytomas in the donors, and these were IDH1-mutant and ATRX-lost. These data come from a study of a mutant IDH1 vaccine in newly diagnosed glioma. Background on the study: Radiotherapy alone preceded vaccination by 4-6 weeks; alternatively, vaccination started with temozolomide cycles. Treated patients had a mean age of roughly 40 years and an approximately 62% male, 37.5% female split.

The protocol was immunoSEQ multiplex PCR, while the TCRdb copy is restricted to in-frame clones and leaves out a portion. The table has around 50,000 clones, 88% seen once; the top ten hold 5.7%. Whole-study findings and limits: Induction of immune responses by the vaccine occurred in about 95% of patients.

The CDR3 has 14 amino acids. Trimming took 1 base from V and 1 from J, leaving 7 bases between them. Germline lookup yields CDR1 SGHAT and CDR2 FQNNGV. The sample here was PBMCs, taken from a glioma patient whose treatment included an IDH1 peptide vaccine. The rearrangement joins TRBV11-2 to TRBJ1-1; D unresolved. The sequence came from a woman aged 40 to 49 with glioma. CDR3 protein: CASSLGAKNTEAFF. CDR3 DNA sequence: TGTGCCAGCAGCTTAGGGGCTAAGAACACTGAAGCTTTCTTT.